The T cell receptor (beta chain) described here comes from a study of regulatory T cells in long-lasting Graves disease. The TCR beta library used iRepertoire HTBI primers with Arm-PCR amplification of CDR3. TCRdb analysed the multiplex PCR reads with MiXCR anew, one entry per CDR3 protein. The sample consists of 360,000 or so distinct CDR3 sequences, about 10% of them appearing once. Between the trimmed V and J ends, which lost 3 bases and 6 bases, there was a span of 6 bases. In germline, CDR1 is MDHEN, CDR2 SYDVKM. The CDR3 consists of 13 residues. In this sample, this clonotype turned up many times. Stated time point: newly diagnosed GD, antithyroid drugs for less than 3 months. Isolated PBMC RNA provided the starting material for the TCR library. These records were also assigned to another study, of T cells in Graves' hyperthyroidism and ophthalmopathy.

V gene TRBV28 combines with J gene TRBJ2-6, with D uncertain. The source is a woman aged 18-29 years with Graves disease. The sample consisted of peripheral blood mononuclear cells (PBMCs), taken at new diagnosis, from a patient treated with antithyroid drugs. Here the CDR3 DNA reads TGTGCCAGCAGTTTTATTTCGGCCAACGTCCTGACTTTC. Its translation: CASSFISANVLTF.